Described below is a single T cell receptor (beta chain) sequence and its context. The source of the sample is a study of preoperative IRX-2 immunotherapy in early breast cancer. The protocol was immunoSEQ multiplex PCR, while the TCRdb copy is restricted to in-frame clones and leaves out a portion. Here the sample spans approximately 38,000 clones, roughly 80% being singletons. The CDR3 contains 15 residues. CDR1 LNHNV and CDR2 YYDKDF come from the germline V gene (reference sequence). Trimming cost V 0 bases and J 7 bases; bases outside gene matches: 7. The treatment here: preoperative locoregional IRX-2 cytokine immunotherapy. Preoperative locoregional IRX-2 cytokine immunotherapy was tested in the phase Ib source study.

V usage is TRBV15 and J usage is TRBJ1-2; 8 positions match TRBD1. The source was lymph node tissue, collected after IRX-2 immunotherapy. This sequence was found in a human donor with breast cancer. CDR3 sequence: CATSRERDRLGGYTF. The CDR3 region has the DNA TGTGCCACCAGCAGAGAAAGGGACAGGTTAGGTGGCTACACCTTC.